Only a few counts were recorded for the clone carrying this TCR beta chain. This entry belongs to a study of blood T cell repertoires in COVID-19. Study details: Donors in the United States, Italy and Spain gave samples during acute or convalescent COVID-19. In each case, the material was cDNA or gDNA derived from T cells, B-cell-depleted T cells, or PBMCs.

Authors' methods: Reference gene primer amplification gave estimated nucleated cell counts. Using immunoSEQ multiplex PCR, the repertoire was profiled, and TCRdb retains in-frame clones only, with some absent. The V and J calls and clone size were taken over from that table, and D and trimming were inferred from the DNA. The data contain fewer than 150,000 clones, just over 70% of them singletons. Per germline, CDR1 MGHRA and CDR2 YSYEKL. V was pared by 1 base and J by 2 bases, with 17 bases between. This CDR3 contains 17 residues. This chain links TRBV4-1 with TRBJ1-2, with D uncertain. The sequence was collected from a human donor with acute or convalescent COVID-19. The donor label of this sample is uncertain. The sequencing sample was made of peripheral blood. The CDR3 here is CASSQVLAKGGNYGYTF. The CDR3 bases are TGCGCCAGCAGCCAAGTATTAGCGAAAGGAGGAAACTATGGCTACACCTTC.